Listed below are T cell receptor beta chains from one sample, sequenced in a study of graft-versus-host responses after intestinal transplantation. Sequencing was performed with immunoSEQ multiplex PCR; in TCRdb, only in-frame clones are kept and a portion is missing. The sample records about 86,000 clones, about 87% being singletons. These receptors have no identified antigens. The sequencing here drew on unstimulated CD4+ T cells sorted from spleen or lymph node cells, taken before transplant. These receptors came from a human donor who was the organ donor for an intestinal transplant. CDR3s include the opening cysteine and the closing phenylalanine or tryptophan. A D gene is named only where the DNA matches it firmly. Only part of the rows carry a size: once, few, many, or a class if the clone is expanded.

>TRBD2|TRBJ2-2|TRBV28|once
CAILQRLAGPGELFF
TGTGCCATCCTACAACGGCTAGCGGGGCCCGGGGAGCTGTTTTTT
>NA|TRBJ1-1|TRBV5-1|NA
CASSLRGYGEAFF
TGCGCCAGCAGCTTGCGAGGGTATGGTGAAGCTTTCTTT
>TRBD2|TRBJ2-7|TRBV10-1|NA
CASSEQAGGLYEQYF
TGCGCCAGCAGTGAGCAAGCGGGAGGGCTCTACGAGCAGTACTTC
>TRBD1|TRBJ1-5|TRBV9|NA
CASSPGTGSSNQPQHF
TGTGCCAGCAGCCCCGGGACAGGTAGTAGCAATCAGCCCCAGCATTTT
>NA|TRBJ1-1|TRBV12-5|NA
CASGPYRVAPSRFF
TGTGCTAGTGGACCATACAGGGTAGCCCCCAGTCGGTTCTTT
>NA|TRBJ2-2|TRBV11-3|NA
CTRESSVSTGELFF
TGTACCCGCGAAAGTAGTGTATCCACCGGGGAGCTGTTTTTT
>NA|TRBJ1-6|TRBV18|NA
CASSQNRADNSPLHF
TGTGCCAGCTCCCAAAACAGGGCAGATAATTCACCCCTCCACTTT
>NA|TRBJ2-1|TRBV7-3|NA
CASSLAQLGGQVNEQFF
TGTGCCAGCAGCTTAGCCCAGCTTGGCGGGCAGGTCAATGAGCAGTTCTTC
>NA|TRBJ1-6|TRBV5-1|NA
CASSLVTGNSPLHF
TGCGCCAGCAGCTTGGTAACAGGAAATTCACCCCTCCACTTT
>TRBD1|TRBJ1-1|TRBV7-2|NA
CASSLVATGGTEAFF
TGTGCCAGCAGCTTAGTCGCGACAGGGGGCACTGAAGCTTTCTTT
>NA|TRBJ1-3|TRBV19|NA
CASTDATGSGNTIYF
TGTGCCAGTACGGACGCGACAGGCTCTGGAAACACCATATATTTT
>NA|TRBJ2-5|TRBV6-6|once
CASIMPGVYETQYF
TGTGCCAGCATTATGCCAGGGGTTTACGAGACCCAGTACTTC
>TRBD2|TRBJ2-7|TRBV11-2|once
CASSLGLAGGIYEQYF
TGTGCCAGCAGCTTGGGACTAGCGGGGGGCATTTACGAGCAGTACTTC
>TRBD2|TRBJ2-5|TRBV28|NA
CASSPPGTSKTQYF
TGTGCCAGCAGTCCGCCCGGGACTAGCAAGACCCAGTACTTC
>TRBD1|TRBJ2-4|TRBV4-3|NA
CASSRRQGLNIQYF
TGCGCCAGCAGCCGAAGACAGGGCCTAAACATTCAGTACTTC
>NA|TRBJ1-1|TRBV11-3|NA
CASSPRQGRPEAFF
TGTGCCAGCAGCCCCCGCCAGGGGCGGCCTGAAGCTTTCTTT
>TRBD2|TRBJ2-7|TRBV6-4|NA
CASSDSPSGEDYEQYF
TGTGCCAGCAGTGACTCACCTAGCGGAGAAGACTACGAGCAGTACTTC
>TRBD2|TRBJ2-3|TRBV11-2|NA
CASSARRTSGRGTDTQYF
TGTGCCAGCAGCGCACGCAGGACTAGCGGGAGGGGTACAGATACGCAGTATTTT
>NA|TRBJ2-3|TRBV7-2|NA
CASSLWIGRGSTDTQYF
TGTGCCAGCAGCTTATGGATAGGGCGCGGGAGCACAGATACGCAGTATTTT
>NA|TRBJ2-4|TRBV6-4|NA
CARTGERAKNIQYF
TGTGCCAGGACGGGGGAGAGAGCCAAAAACATTCAGTACTTC
>TRBD2|TRBJ2-1|TRBV6-1|NA
CASSERLALSYNEQFF
TGTGCCAGCAGTGAACGACTAGCCCTCTCCTACAATGAGCAGTTCTTC
>NA|TRBJ2-3|TRBV4-2|NA
CATRGAGTDTQYF
TGTGCCACTCGGGGGGCAGGGACAGATACGCAGTATTTT
>TRBD1|TRBJ1-2|TRBV28|NA
CASSLLTGADYNYGYTF
TGTGCCAGCAGTTTGTTGACAGGGGCGGATTATAACTATGGCTACACCTTC
>TRBD2|TRBJ2-3|TRBV5-1|once
CASSLLAAQGTQYF
TGCGCCAGCAGCTTGCTAGCGGCCCAGGGTACGCAGTATTTT
>NA|TRBJ2-3|TRBV9|NA
CASSPDPSFSQYF
TGTGCCAGCAGCCCTGATCCCAGTTTTTCGCAGTATTTT
>NA|TRBJ1-2|TRBV4-1|NA
CASSQGLTDDYGYTF
TGCGCCAGCAGCCAAGGACTTACGGATGACTATGGCTACACCTTC
>TRBD1|TRBJ2-7|TRBV7-2|NA
CASSLVYSGGPYSYEQYF
TGTGCCAGCAGCTTAGTTTATTCAGGGGGCCCGTACTCCTACGAGCAGTACTTC
>NA|TRBJ1-2|TRBV6-1|NA
CASSEAPGYGYTF
TGTGCCAGCAGTGAAGCTCCGGGATATGGCTACACCTTC
>TRBD1|TRBJ2-7|TRBV19|NA
CASHSGTGPYEQYF
TGTGCCAGCCATTCTGGGACAGGGCCCTACGAGCAGTACTTC
>TRBD1|TRBJ2-2|TRBV6-1|NA
CASSGGSGTGVGEGELFF
TGTGCCAGCAGTGGGGGATCGGGGACAGGAGTTGGCGAGGGGGAGCTGTTTTTT
>NA|TRBJ1-2|TRBV4-1|NA
CASSQAEGLTYGYTF
TGCGCCAGCAGCCAAGCGGAGGGACTTACCTATGGCTACACCTTC
>NA|TRBJ2-5|TRBV4-3|NA
CASSQVRGDGETQYF
TGCGCCAGCAGCCAAGTCAGGGGAGATGGAGAGACCCAGTACTTC
>NA|TRBJ1-1|TRBV19|NA
CASSLQGKNTEAFF
TGTGCCAGTAGTCTTCAGGGGAAGAACACTGAAGCTTTCTTT
>TRBD2|TRBJ2-2|TRBV28|NA
CASSPASGATGELFF
TGTGCCAGCAGTCCCGCTAGCGGGGCCACCGGGGAGCTGTTTTTT
>NA|TRBJ2-1|TRBV28|NA
CASRLKAGSYNEQFF
TGTGCCAGCAGGTTGAAAGCGGGCTCCTACAATGAGCAGTTCTTC
>TRBD1|TRBJ1-5|TRBV18|NA
CASSPDRGGNQPQHF
TGTGCCAGCTCACCCGACAGGGGAGGCAATCAGCCCCAGCATTTT
>TRBD2|TRBJ2-7|TRBV11-3|NA
CASRDGGSSYEQYF
TGTGCCAGCAGAGACGGGGGGAGCTCCTACGAGCAGTACTTC